This entry lists 9 T cell receptor beta chains sequenced from one sample in a study of tumor-infiltrating lymphocytes in primary liver carcinoma. A constant-region primer primed TCR beta cDNA synthesis from about 530 ng of total RNA. Generation of the TCR beta libraries relied on three nested multiplex PCR rounds using slightly modified ARM-PCR. Rounds one and two of PCR, each of 10 cycles, were primed with TRBV1-TRBV30 forward primers and a C-beta reverse primer. Using its own MiXCR run on the multiplex PCR reads, TCRdb lists one record per CDR3 protein. The data contain about 330,000 distinct CDR3 sequences, around three fifths of them singletons. Unsorted whole blood supplied the RNA, and germline DNA was extracted too. Sequenced: peripheral blood. These receptors came from a man aged 40-55 years with primary liver carcinoma and hepatitis B virus infection.

The V gene is TRBV28, the J gene TRBJ2-2; D is uncertain. Trimming took 1 base from V and 5 from J, leaving 2 bases between them. Looked up from germline, CDR1 is MDHEN and CDR2 is SYDVKM. The length of the CDR3 is 12 residues. The CDR3 region is CASSLSTGELFF. In nucleotides, the CDR3 is TGTGCCAGCAGTTTATCTACCGGGGAGCTGTTTTTT.

With respect to this clonotype: At one end, the junction sequence differs from germline, possibly due to a read error. The V call is TRBV4-2, the J call TRBJ2-2, with D uncertain. This CDR3 contains 13 residues. Germline CDR1 LGHNA, CDR2 YNFKEQ. The CDR3 is CTSSQVLAGELFF. CDR3 nucleotide sequence: TGTACCAGCAGCCAAGTTCTAGCCGGGGAGCTGTTTTTT.

This clonotype appeared many times. The gene calls are TRBV6-6 and TRBJ2-7, with D perhaps matching TRBD1 (5 bases). This CDR3 is built from 16 residues. The V gene's germline CDR1 is MNHNY and CDR2 SVGAGI (reference sequence). Trimming cost V 0 bases and J 0 bases, with 12 bases left between them. CDR3: CASSYSWVRDSYEQYF. The CDR3 nucleotides are TGTGCCAGCAGTTACTCCTGGGTCAGGGACTCCTACGAGCAGTACTTC.

This clonotype came up many times. This sequence joins TRBV11-3 and TRBJ2-1; D may be TRBD2 (6 bases). The CDR3 has 16 residues. Trimming stripped 1 base from V and 6 bases from J, with 16 bases between. The germline V gene has CDR1 SGHNT and CDR2 YENEEA. CDR3 sequence reads: CASSLGPWASVNEQFF. CDR3 DNA: TGTGCCAGCAGCTTAGGTCCGTGGGCTAGCGTCAATGAGCAGTTCTTC.

On this clonotype itself: A much larger clonotype is one base distant, so this may be a read error. This chain connects TRBV6-5 to TRBJ2-1; tentative D call: TRBD2 (6 bases). The V end was cut by 4 bases, the J end by 5 bases, with 12 bases between. CDR1 MNHEY and CDR2 SVGAGI come from the germline V gene. The CDR3 covers 14 residues. The CDR3 DNA follows: TGTGCCAGCAGTTCCGGCGGGGCTAACAATGAGCAGTTCTTC. This encodes CASSSGGANNEQFF.

The chain is built from TRBV12-3 or TRBV12-4 and TRBJ2-2; TRBD1 matches 11 bases. This CDR3 region has 16 residues. Trimming took 8 bases from V and 3 from J; bases not matched to a gene: 8. The CDR3 sequence is CASELGQGVDTGELFF. CDR3 DNA: TGTGCCAGCGAGCTGGGACAGGGGGTAGACACCGGGGAGCTGTTTTTT.

In the case of this clonotype: It may be a read error: a sequence one base away is much more abundant. The chain employs TRBV6-6 and TRBJ1-1; maybe TRBD1 (6 bases). The CDR3 runs to 14 residues. CDR1 and CDR2 (germline): MNHNY, SVGAGI (reference sequence). CDR3 in DNA: TGTGCCAGCAGTTCCTCGGGACAAGTGGCTGATGCTTTCTTT. This codes for CASSSSGQVADAFF.

With respect to this clonotype: The junction does not match germline at one end; this may be a read error. The gene calls are TRBV11-2 and TRBJ2-7; 7 nucleotides align to TRBD2. This CDR3 contains 14 residues. CDR1 is SGHAT and CDR2 is FQNNGV in the germline V gene. CDR3 nucleotide sequence: TGTGACAGCAGCTTAGAGGCGGGAGACTACGAGCAGTACTTC. Amino acids: CDSSLEAGDYEQYF.

Comments on this clonotype: The germline gene is not matched at one end of the junction; a read error may be the cause. The chain is built from TRBV29-1 and TRBJ2-1; D is possibly TRBD1 (6 bases). CDR1 and CDR2 (germline): SQVTM, ANQGSEA. The CDR3 is 16 residues long. The CDR3 region is CSVEGTRDMINNEQLF. The CDR3 nucleotides read TGCAGCGTTGAAGGAACTCGGGACATGATTAATAATGAGCAGCTCTTC.